Below, 6 T cell receptor beta chains from the same sample are listed, as sequenced in a study of blood T cell repertoires in COVID-19. Libraries were prepared by immunoSEQ multiplex PCR; TCRdb keeps only in-frame clonotypes and omits some of them. The table shows more than 250,000 clones, with approximately 84% occurring only once. Input material: peripheral blood. The receptors derive from a woman in her 30s who had recovered from COVID-19.

The rearrangement joins TRBV6-2 or TRBV6-3 to TRBJ1-5; the D gene is possibly TRBD1 (6 bases). There are 14 residues in the CDR3. The V gene lost 4 bases and the J gene lost 5 bases, with 12 bases spanning the gap. The germline V gene has CDR1 MNHEY and CDR2 SVGEGT. The CDR3 nucleotides read TGTGCCAGCAGTTCCCCGACAGGCCATCAGCCCCAGCATTTT. Translated, it gives CASSSPTGHQPQHF.

The CDR3 loop reads CASSLGQPNTEAFF. The CDR3 nucleotides are TGTGCCAGCAGCTTGGGACAGCCGAACACTGAAGCTTTCTTT. The V and J genes are TRBV5-5 and TRBJ1-1; D possibly corresponds to TRBD1 (5 bases). The CDR3 runs to 14 residues. V dropped 0 bases and J dropped 1 base, with 7 bases sitting between them. The germline gives CDR1 SGHKS, CDR2 YYEKEE (reference sequence).

The rearrangement uses TRBV5-6 and TRBJ1-2; D is unclear. The CDR3 has 16 residues. The germline V gene encodes CDR1 SGHDT and CDR2 YYEEEE. V was pared by 2 bases and J by 2 bases, with 16 bases between. CDR3 protein: CASSLFGLGSNYGYTF. The CDR3 DNA reads TGTGCCAGCAGCTTATTTGGGTTGGGCTCCAACTATGGCTACACCTTC.

A single count supports this clone. The chain has TRBV3-1 (or the pseudogene TRBV3-2) and TRBJ2-5; 7 positions match TRBD1. The CDR3 is 15 amino acids. CDR1 is LGHDT, CDR2 YNNKEL, per germline (reference sequence). V lost 1 base and J lost 4; bases outside the gene matches: 6. The CDR3 region is CASSQGKGGLETQYF. The CDR3 region has the DNA TGTGCCAGCAGCCAAGGCAAAGGGGGCTTAGAGACCCAGTACTTC.

The chain has TRBV10-2 and TRBJ2-7; 7 bases are shared with TRBD2. This CDR3 is built from 16 residues. The J segment lost 0 bases and the V segment lost 3 bases, leaving 8 bases of the junction unmatched. Germline V lookup: CDR1 WSHSY, CDR2 SAAADI. The CDR3 coding sequence is TGCGCCAGCAGTGATCCTGGCGGGGGAAGCTCCTACGAGCAGTACTTC. Its protein product is CASSDPGGGSSYEQYF.

This clone has just one count. This sequence joins TRBV2 and TRBJ2-7, with a tentative D call TRBD2 (6 bases). The germline V gene has CDR1 SNHLY and CDR2 FYNNEI. The germline V and J ends were trimmed by 4 bases and 6 bases, with 10 bases remaining between them. The CDR3 covers 12 residues. CDR3 DNA: TGTGCCAGCAGTGGTTTGGGGGGCGAGCAGTACTTC. It specifies CASSGLGGEQYF.